Sequencing of this T cell receptor (beta chain) was carried out in a study of regulatory T cells in long-lasting Graves disease. On the study more broadly: The criterion for persistent Graves' disease was over 5 years of antithyroid drugs with positive TSH receptor antibodies. Study-level points and caveats: Favoring TRBV28, TRBJ1-2 and TRBJ2-5 was a feature seen in persistent disease. Limited sample numbers may have lowered accuracy.

The sample holds many counts of this clonotype. Its antigen remains unknown. Building the TCR beta libraries relied on iRepertoire HTBI primers, and CDR3 regions underwent Arm-PCR. In TCRdb, the multiplex PCR reads were re-called with MiXCR into one record per CDR3 protein. The table has hundreds of thousands of distinct CDR3 sequences, 25% to 30% seen once. Described time point: persistent/refractory GD, antithyroid drugs over 5 years with positive TRAb. RNA extracted from PBMCs served as the sequencing template. In germline, CDR1 is MNHNS, CDR2 SASEGT. The CDR3 length is 11 residues. V lost 6 bases, J lost 7 bases, and 9 bases lay in between.

Sample: peripheral blood mononuclear cells (PBMCs), taken when the disease was refractory, from a patient treated with antithyroid drugs. This chain joins TRBV6-1 and TRBJ1-1; perhaps TRBD1 as D (5 bases). The receptor was derived from a female donor with Graves disease. CDR3 bases: TGTGCCAGCAGCCGGGGCGGTGAAGCTTTCTTT. This sequence encodes CASSRGGEAFF.